This paragraph covers one T cell receptor beta chain sequence. The data belong to a study of preoperative IRX-2 immunotherapy in early breast cancer. Method: immunoSEQ multiplex PCR; TCRdb's copy keeps in-frame clones and lacks some. The profile shows 24,000 or so clones, approximately 80% of them singletons. As for treatment: preoperative locoregional IRX-2 cytokine immunotherapy. Patients received preoperative, locoregional IRX-2 cytokine immunotherapy in a phase Ib study. CDR3 length: 16 amino acids. Looked up from germline, CDR1 is SGHRS and CDR2 is YFSETQ. The V end lost 4 bases, the J end lost 7 bases, and 21 bases lay between the germline ends.

The starting material was lymph node tissue, obtained before IRX-2 immunotherapy. This clonotype was obtained from a human donor with breast cancer. The rearrangement links TRBV5-1 to TRBJ2-1; a weak D match, TRBD2 (6 bases). CDR3 DNA sequence: TGCGCCAGCAGCCTATTAGCGGCTACTCCAGAGAATGAGCAGTTCTTC. Translated, it gives CASSLLAATPENEQFF.